This T cell receptor beta chain was documented in a study of blood T cells in healthy people across ages. A sample-barcoded 5' primer and a J-beta primer mix were used in a second PCR of roughly 7 to 12 cycles. TCRdb called the 5' RACE reads again in MiXCR, with one record for every CDR3 protein. The sample records hundreds of thousands of distinct CDR3 sequences, roughly 21% being singletons. The CDR3 is 14 residues long. The germline V gene has CDR1 SQVTM and CDR2 ANQGSEA. V gave up 0 bases and J gave up 8 bases; unmatched junction bases: 7. The sample consisted of blood. This receptor was identified in a man between 65 and 79 years old in good health. The gene calls are TRBV29-1 and TRBJ2-1, with TRBD2 identical over 7 bases. In DNA form, the CDR3 reads TGCAGCGTTGAAGATCTCGGCGGGAGCTATGAGCAGTTCTTC. This codes for CSVEDLGGSYEQFF.